A single sample gave rise to the 21 T cell receptor beta chains below, sequenced in a study of Graves' ophthalmopathy and Graves' hyperthyroidism. TCR beta CDR3 regions were amplified from RNA transcripts. Second-round multiplex PCR came after first-round RT-PCR with HTBI primers. TCRdb passed the multiplex PCR reads through MiXCR, listing each CDR3 protein once. The sample comprises tens of thousands of distinct CDR3 sequences, about half of which are singletons, and over 3.5% rests with the top ten. The source material was peripheral blood. The receptors shown here come from an adult woman with Graves' ophthalmopathy.

V usage is TRBV20-1 and J usage is TRBJ1-1; maybe TRBD1 (5 bases). Trimming left V 0 bases short and J 0 bases short, with 14 bases between. CDR1 DFQATT and CDR2 SNEGSKA come from the germline V gene (reference sequence). The CDR3 length is 16 residues. CDR3 in DNA: TGCAGTGCTAGAGATCCAATAAGGGGCGTGAACACTGAAGCTTTCTTT. This encodes CSARDPIRGVNTEAFF.

J is TRBJ1-2 and V is TRBV5-1; TRBD1 might be the D (5 bases). The germline CDR1 and CDR2 sequences are SGHRS and YFSETQ. V was shortened by 5 bases and J by 0 bases, with 11 bases between the two germline ends. The CDR3 sequence is 14 residues long. CDR3 sequence: CASSPTETNYGYTF. CDR3 nucleotide sequence: TGCGCCAGCAGTCCGACAGAGACTAACTATGGCTACACCTTC.

By share, this clonotype counts as medium-sized. The V gene is TRBV29-1, the J gene TRBJ2-7; D tentatively fits TRBD1 or TRBD2 (5 bases each). The germline V gene encodes CDR1 SQVTM and CDR2 ANQGSEA. Trimming left V 4 bases short and J 5 bases short, with 15 bases between. This CDR3 contains 13 residues. The CDR3: CSVARDEGNEQYF. The CDR3 nucleotides read TGCAGCGTTGCTAGGGACGAGGGAAACGAGCAGTACTTC.

This clonotype appeared many times. The V and J genes are TRBV6-2 or TRBV6-3 and TRBJ2-1; maybe TRBD2 (6 bases). Germline V gene sequence: CDR1 MNHEY, CDR2 SVGEGT. There are 14 residues in the CDR3. Trimming took off 4 bases at V and 6 bases at J, with 13 bases between the two ends. CDR3: CASSWTWRGNEQFF. DNA for the CDR3: TGTGCCAGCAGTTGGACGTGGAGGGGCAATGAGCAGTTCTTC.

This clonotype was picked up many times. The chain carries TRBV4-3 and TRBJ2-6, with D possibly matching TRBD1 (6 bases). Trimming removed 3 bases from V and 2 bases from J, with 11 bases in between. The germline CDR1 and CDR2 sequences are LGHNA and YSLEER. CDR3 size: 16 residues. CDR3 region: CASSQNQGTGANVLTF. The DNA of the CDR3 is TGCGCCAGCAGCCAGAACCAGGGGACTGGGGCCAACGTCCTGACTTTC.

The chain links TRBV6-9 to TRBJ2-7; no definite D call. V was shortened by 8 bases and J by 3 bases, with 17 bases between the two germline ends. The CDR3 consists of 14 residues. Germline CDR1 reads MNHGY; CDR2 reads SVAAGI. As DNA, the CDR3 is TGTGCCAGCGTTATACGACCCGGAGACTACGAGCAGTACTTC. This gives the protein CASVIRPGDYEQYF.

Remarks on this clonotype: The CDR3 does not close with the conserved phenylalanine or tryptophan, likely indicating a read error. The V gene is TRBV11-2, the J gene TRBJ2-3; D not resolved. This CDR3 contains 13 residues. Germline CDR1 reads SGHAT; CDR2 reads FQNNGV. CDR3 residues: CACSTDETDTQYL. The CDR3, as DNA: TGTGCCTGCAGCACGGACGAGACAGATACGCAGTATCTT.

This sequence joins TRBV15 and TRBJ2-3, with D perhaps matching TRBD2 (5 bases). Germline CDR1 reads LNHNV; CDR2 reads YYDKDF (reference sequence). The CDR3 length is 14 residues. V was trimmed by 3 bases and J by 2 bases, leaving 9 bases between them. For the CDR3, the DNA is TGTGCCACCAGCAGGGGAGCCTACACAGATACGCAGTATTTT. Encoded protein: CATSRGAYTDTQYF.

Ten or more counts support this clonotype. It is likely a read error, because the conserved phenylalanine at the end of the CDR3 is missing. The chain employs TRBV4-1 and TRBJ2-7, with 10 bases that match TRBD2. CDR3 length: 16 amino acids. Unmatched junction bases numbered 4, after V lost 1 base and J lost 1 base. Looked up from germline, CDR1 is MGHRA and CDR2 is YSYEKL. The CDR3 coding sequence is TGCGCCAGCAGCCAAGTGCGTAGCGGGAGGTCCTACGAGCAGTACCTC. As protein: CASSQVRSGRSYEQYL.

This clonotype was seen many times. V is TRBV19 and J is TRBJ1-2, with TRBD1 matching 9 bases. The CDR3 runs to 15 residues. CDR1 LNHDA and CDR2 SQIVND come from the germline V gene (reference sequence). J gave up 3 bases and V 4 bases, and 6 bases lay outside the gene matches. The CDR3 bases are TGTGCCAGTAGTAAACAGGGGGCGAACGACTATGGCTACACCTTC. Translation: CASSKQGANDYGYTF.

This clonotype has only one observation. The chain recombines TRBV12-3 or TRBV12-4 with TRBJ1-5; no clear D. V lost 3 bases and J 9 bases, leaving 15 bases between the germline ends. CDR3 length: 14 amino acids. The CDR3 reads CASSFGDYQSPQHF. The CDR3 DNA follows: TGTGCCAGCAGTTTCGGAGACTACCAATCGCCCCAGCATTTT.

This clonotype was counted between two and nine times. The chain is built from TRBV20-1 and TRBJ2-7, with TRBD2 matching 10 bases. Germline V gene lookup returns CDR1 DFQATT and CDR2 SNEGSKA (reference sequence). This CDR3 is 13 amino acids long. As DNA, the CDR3 is TGCAGGGTCGCTAGCGGGGGTTCCTACGAGCAGTACTTC. This sequence encodes CRVASGGSYEQYF.

Regarding this clonotype: A much larger clone differs by one base, so this may be a read error. V is TRBV6-1 and J is TRBJ2-7, with D perhaps TRBD2 (6 bases). Germline V lookup: CDR1 MNHNS, CDR2 SASEGT. This CDR3 region has 15 residues. The CDR3 sequence is CASSAPGLPSHEQYF. CDR3 DNA sequence: TGTGCCAGCAGCGCCCCGGGACTCCCCTCCCACGAGCAGTACTTC.

This chain links TRBV12-3 or TRBV12-4 with TRBJ2-3; D is unresolved. Trimming stripped 6 bases from V and 4 bases from J, with 11 bases between. CDR3 size: 13 residues. The CDR3 DNA is TGTGCCAGCAGACCCGACGGCGCAGATACGCAGTATTTT. It codes for CASRPDGADTQYF.

This clonotype was seen many times. J is TRBJ1-1 and V is TRBV11-2; D gene unclear. V lost 1 base and J 5 bases, leaving 14 bases between the germline ends. The CDR3 has 15 amino acids. Germline assignment: CDR1 SGHAT and CDR2 FQNNGV. This chain's CDR3 is CASSLGARGSTEAFF. The CDR3 DNA sequence: TGTGCCAGCAGCTTAGGGGCCCGCGGGAGTACTGAAGCTTTCTTT.

This clonotype showed up just once. V is TRBV2 and J is TRBJ2-2; D is possibly TRBD1 (5 bases). Germline CDR1 reads SNHLY; CDR2 reads FYNNEI. The CDR3 extends over 14 amino acids. Trimming shortened V by 7 bases and J by 6 bases, and 15 bases separated the two germline ends. The CDR3 sequence: CASKTSVQAGELFF. The CDR3 region has the DNA TGTGCCAGCAAGACCTCGGTACAGGCCGGGGAGCTGTTTTTT. Using reference TRBV2 and TRBJ2-2 for the parts outside the CDR3, the full variable domain is EPEVTQTPSHQVTQMGQEVILRCVPISNHLYFYWYRQILGQKVEFLVSFYNNEISEKSEIFDDQFSVERPDGSNFTLKIRSTKLEDSAMYFCASKTSVQAGELFFGEGSRLTVL.

This clonotype was observed at least ten times. The chain recombines TRBV28 with TRBJ2-7, with TRBD2 as a possible D gene (5 bases). Deletions cut 2 bases from V and 2 bases from J, with 16 bases between. The germline gives CDR1 MDHEN, CDR2 SYDVKM. This CDR3 is 16 amino acids long. CDR3 in DNA: TGTGCCAGCAGTTTAAACGGCGGAGGATCTCCCTACGAGCAGTACTTC. It codes for CASSLNGGGSPYEQYF.

This clonotype was seen ten or more times. The rearrangement uses TRBV19 and TRBJ2-5, with a possible D match to TRBD1 (6 bases). Germline V gene lookup returns CDR1 LNHDA and CDR2 SQIVND (reference sequence). The ends were cut back, 0 bases at V and 5 bases at J, with 13 bases in the middle. CDR3 size: 15 residues. The CDR3 DNA reads TGTGCCAGTAGTATAGAGGACAGTTCGATGGAGACCCAGTACTTC. It is translated as CASSIEDSSMETQYF.

This clonotype was detected ten times or more. The chain joins TRBV5-4 to TRBJ2-7; D perhaps matches TRBD1 (9 bases). The CDR3 sequence is 20 residues long. Trimming removed 4 bases at V and 2 bases at J, with 31 bases between. Germline lookup yields CDR1 SGHNT and CDR2 YYREEE (reference sequence). The DNA for the CDR3 is TGTGCCAGCAGCATAACGCCGGGACAGGGAGCTAGCGGGCGGCCCTACGAGCAGTACTTC. It is translated as CASSITPGQGASGRPYEQYF.

The sample holds one count of this clonotype. This sequence joins TRBV12-3 or TRBV12-4 and TRBJ2-5; 8 positions match TRBD1. The V and J ends lost 3 bases and 9 bases, in that order; junction bases with no gene match: 12. This CDR3 has 15 residues. The CDR3 here is CASSLTGDQDQPQYF. In nucleotides, the CDR3 is TGTGCCAGCAGTTTGACAGGGGACCAAGATCAGCCCCAGTACTTC.

The chain joins TRBV20-1 to TRBJ1-2; D is possibly TRBD1 (5 bases). The CDR3 extends over 13 amino acids. CDR1 is DFQATT, CDR2 SNEGSKA, per germline (reference sequence). Trimming left V 5 bases short and J 8 bases short, with 18 bases between. The CDR3 DNA sequence: TGCAGTGCTCCAAGTGGGGGATTCGGAGGCTACACCTTC. This gives the protein CSAPSGGFGGYTF.